One T cell receptor beta chain is described in this entry. Its antigen is not identified. This sample was included in a study of OX40 agonist ivuxolimab in advanced cancers. About the study: Participants, 70% to 90% male, averaged roughly 60 years of age, ranging from roughly 23 to 90.

Clones were sequenced by immunoSEQ multiplex PCR, and TCRdb holds only the in-frame ones, with some missing. The table lists over 60,000 clones, around 90% of them singletons. Study results and caveats: Relative to CD4+ cells, CD8+ T cells on average had more expanded clones. People who partly responded at 0.1-3.0 mg/kg had some of the least clonal expansion seen.

The TCR originated in an adult with an advanced solid tumor such as melanoma, head and neck, liver or kidney cancer. Sequencing was performed on CD4+ or CD8+ T cells sorted from blood, taken in a trial of the OX40 agonist ivuxolimab.

The chain's CDR3 is CASSLLLGGRTEAFF. DNA for the CDR3: TGTGCCAGCAGCTTACTGCTTGGGGGGCGAACTGAAGCTTTCTTT. The chain couples TRBV7-2 to TRBJ1-1; D is perhaps TRBD1 (6 bases). The CDR3 consists of 15 residues. The germline V gene encodes CDR1 SGHTA and CDR2 FQGNSA. The ends were cut back, 2 bases at V and 5 bases at J, with 15 bases in the middle.